This TCR beta chain was captured by sequencing in a study of cytomegalovirus exposure and HLA in healthy donors. On this clone itself: Its specificity is unknown.

The CDR3 is 11 amino acids. Germline V gene data show CDR1 as SGHRS and CDR2 as YFSETQ. Trimming took 2 bases from V and 13 from J; bases not matched to a gene: 4. General study findings and limits: Prior analysis indicated that the majority of TCR beta V segments exhibited productivity approximately 90% or approximately 30% of the time. Cytomegalovirus status was reportedly diagnosed by the classifier with high sensitivity and specificity. It was reported in a later analysis that an Asian-associated ancestry cluster showed fewer N-insertions than the roughly 620-donor mean.

The primer mix had 60 Vbeta and 13 Jbeta primers. Method: immunoSEQ multiplex PCR; TCRdb's copy keeps in-frame clones and lacks some. The data contain about 120,000 clones, about four fifths of them singletons. The source of this sequence is a female donor in good health and CMV-seropositive. The source material was PBMCs. The V gene is TRBV5-1, the J gene TRBJ2-3; 7 bases line up with TRBD1. CDR3 residues: CASSLGTEEYF. The CDR3 DNA reads TGCGCCAGCAGCTTAGGGACAGAGGAGTATTTT.